This TCR beta chain was sequenced in a study of spatial heterogeneity in lung cancer. The wider study: Detection of beta-chain sequences consistently exceeded that of alpha-chain sequences. Study-wide results and limits: Counts of expanded alpha and beta TCRs within tumors tracked the tumor nonsynonymous mutation count.

A word on this clonotype: The antigen is undetermined.

Time point indicated: sample taken at primary tumor resection. Trimming cost V 11 bases and J 7 bases; bases outside gene matches: 9. Germline CDR1 reads ENHRY; CDR2 reads SYGVKD. The CDR3 spans 13 residues. Via MiXCR, TCRdb re-called the 5' RACE reads, giving one row per CDR3 protein. Of some 12,000 distinct CDR3 sequences listed, 9.5% to 15% are singletons. Sequencing used lung tumor tissue, obtained at surgery. This TCR was sampled from a male donor with early-stage non-small cell lung cancer. The chain recombines TRBV10-3 with TRBJ1-5; 9 bases line up with TRBD1. CDR3 nucleotide sequence: TGTGCCTCCCGGGGACAGGGAGGGCAGCCCCAGCATTTT. Amino acids: CASRGQGGQPQHF.